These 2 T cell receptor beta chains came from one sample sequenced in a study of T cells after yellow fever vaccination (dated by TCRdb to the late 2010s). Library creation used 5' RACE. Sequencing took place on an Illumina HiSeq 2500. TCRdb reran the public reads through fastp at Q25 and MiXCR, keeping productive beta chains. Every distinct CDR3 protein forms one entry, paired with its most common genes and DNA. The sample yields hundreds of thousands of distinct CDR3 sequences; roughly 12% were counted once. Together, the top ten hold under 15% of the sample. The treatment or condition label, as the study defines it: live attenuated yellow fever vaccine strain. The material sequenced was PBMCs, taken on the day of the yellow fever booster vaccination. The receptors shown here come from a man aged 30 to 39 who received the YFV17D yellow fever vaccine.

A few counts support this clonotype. The DNA of the CDR3 is TGCGCCAGCAGCGGGATTTTTTCCGGGACTAGCGGGATCGGCTACAATGAGCAGTTCTTC. Translation gives CASSGIFSGTSGIGYNEQFF. The rearrangement uses TRBV5-1 and TRBJ2-1, with 13 bases aligning to TRBD2. This CDR3 has 20 residues. The germline V gene has CDR1 SGHRS and CDR2 YFSETQ. The junction had 16 bases not matched to a gene; V was cut back by 4 bases and J by 3 bases. Looking up the rest from reference TRBV5-1 and TRBJ2-1 gives the full variable domain: KAGVTQTPRYLIKTRGQQVTLSCSPISGHRSVSWYQQTPGQGLQFLFEYFSETQRNKGNFPGRFSGRQFSNSRSEMNVSTLELGDSALYLCASSGIFSGTSGIGYNEQFFGPGTRLTVL.

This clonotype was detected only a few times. The CDR3 nucleotides are TGTGCCAGCAGCTTACCGGGACTAGCGCGAGAAAGCACAGATACGCAGTATTTT. Translating gives CASSLPGLARESTDTQYF. V usage is TRBV11-1 and J usage is TRBJ2-3; 10 bases match TRBD2. V lost 2 bases to trimming and J lost 0 bases; unmatched junction nucleotides: 8. The length of the CDR3 is 18 residues. Germline CDR1 SGHAT, CDR2 FQDESV (reference sequence).